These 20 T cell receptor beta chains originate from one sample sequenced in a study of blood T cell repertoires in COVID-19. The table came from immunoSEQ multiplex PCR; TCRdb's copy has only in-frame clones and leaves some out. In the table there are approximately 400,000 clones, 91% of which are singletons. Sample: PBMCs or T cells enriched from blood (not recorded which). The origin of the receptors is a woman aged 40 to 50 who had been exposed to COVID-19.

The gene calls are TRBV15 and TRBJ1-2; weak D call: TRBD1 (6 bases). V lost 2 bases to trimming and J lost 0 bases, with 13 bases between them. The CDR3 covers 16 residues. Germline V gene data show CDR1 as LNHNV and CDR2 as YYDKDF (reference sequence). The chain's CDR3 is CATSRRKGTTNYGYTF. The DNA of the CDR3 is TGTGCCACCAGCAGACGCAAGGGGACAACTAACTATGGCTACACCTTC.

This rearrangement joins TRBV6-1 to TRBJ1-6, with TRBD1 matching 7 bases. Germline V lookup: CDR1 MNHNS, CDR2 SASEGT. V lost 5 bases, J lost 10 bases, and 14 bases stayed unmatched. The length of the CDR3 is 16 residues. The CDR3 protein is CASSQGQAPRDSPLHF. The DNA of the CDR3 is TGTGCCAGCAGTCAAGGACAGGCCCCCCGGGACTCACCCCTCCACTTT.

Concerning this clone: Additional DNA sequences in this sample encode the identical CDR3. The CDR3 reads CASSLRTGPSYEQYF. The DNA for the CDR3 is TGTGCCAGCAGCCTACGGACAGGGCCTTCCTACGAGCAGTACTTC. The chain is built from TRBV11-3 and TRBJ2-7; 8 nucleotides match TRBD1. Trimming at V came to 5 bases and at J to 1 base, leaving 7 bases not matched to a gene. The germline V gene has CDR1 SGHNT and CDR2 YENEEA. The CDR3 consists of 15 residues.

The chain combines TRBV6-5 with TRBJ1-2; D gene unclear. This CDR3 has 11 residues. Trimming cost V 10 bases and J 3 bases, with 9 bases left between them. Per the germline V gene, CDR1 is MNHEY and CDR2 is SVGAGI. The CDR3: CATVRDYGYTF. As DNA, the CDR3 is TGTGCCACCGTCCGGGACTATGGCTACACCTTC.

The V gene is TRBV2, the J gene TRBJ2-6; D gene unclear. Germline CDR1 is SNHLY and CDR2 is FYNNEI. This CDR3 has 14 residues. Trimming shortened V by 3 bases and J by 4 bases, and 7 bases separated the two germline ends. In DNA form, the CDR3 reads TGTGCCAGCAGTGAGAGCACCGGGGCCAACGTCCTGACTTTC. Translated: CASSESTGANVLTF.

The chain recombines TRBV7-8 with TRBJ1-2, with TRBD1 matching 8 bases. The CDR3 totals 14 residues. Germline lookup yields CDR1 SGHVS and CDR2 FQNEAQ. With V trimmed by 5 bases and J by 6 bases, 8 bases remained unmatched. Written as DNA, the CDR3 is TGTGCCAGCAGCCCAAGGGACAGGCGAGATGGCTACACCTTC. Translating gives CASSPRDRRDGYTF.

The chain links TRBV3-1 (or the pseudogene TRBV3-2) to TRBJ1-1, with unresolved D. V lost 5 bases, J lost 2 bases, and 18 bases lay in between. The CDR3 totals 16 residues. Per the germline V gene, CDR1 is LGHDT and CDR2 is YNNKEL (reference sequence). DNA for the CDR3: TGTGCCAGCAGCTCCCTCTGGGCGCGGGATAACACTGAAGCTTTCTTT. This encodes CASSSLWARDNTEAFF.

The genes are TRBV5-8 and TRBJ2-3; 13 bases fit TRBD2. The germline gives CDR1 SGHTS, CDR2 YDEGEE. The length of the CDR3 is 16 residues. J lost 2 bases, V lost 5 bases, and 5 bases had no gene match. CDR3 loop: CASSLGTSGITDTQYF. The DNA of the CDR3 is TGTGCCAGCAGTCTCGGGACTAGCGGGATCACAGATACGCAGTATTTT. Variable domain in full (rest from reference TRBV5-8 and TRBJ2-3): EAGVTQSPTHLIKTRGQQATLRCSPISGHTSVYWYQQALGLGLQFLLWYDEGEERNRGNFPPRFSGRQFPNYSSELNVNALELEDSALYLCASSLGTSGITDTQYFGPGTRLTVL.

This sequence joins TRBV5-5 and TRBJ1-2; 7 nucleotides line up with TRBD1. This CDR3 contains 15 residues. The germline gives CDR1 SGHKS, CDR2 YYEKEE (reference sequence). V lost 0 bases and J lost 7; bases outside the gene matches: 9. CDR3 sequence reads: CASSLEGQRIRGYTF. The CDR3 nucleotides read TGTGCCAGCAGCTTGGAGGGACAGCGGATTCGTGGCTACACCTTC.

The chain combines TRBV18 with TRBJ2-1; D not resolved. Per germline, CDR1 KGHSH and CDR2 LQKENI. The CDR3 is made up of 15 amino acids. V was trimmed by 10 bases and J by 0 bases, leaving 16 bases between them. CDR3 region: CATVASRSSYNEQFF. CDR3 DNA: TGTGCCACCGTAGCAAGCCGGAGCTCCTACAATGAGCAGTTCTTC.

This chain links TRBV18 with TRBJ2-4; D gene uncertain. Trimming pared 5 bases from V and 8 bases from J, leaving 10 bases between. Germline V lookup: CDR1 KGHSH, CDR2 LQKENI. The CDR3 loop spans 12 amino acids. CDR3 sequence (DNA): TGTGCCAGCTCAACAACAAGCGACATTCAGTACTTC. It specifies CASSTTSDIQYF.

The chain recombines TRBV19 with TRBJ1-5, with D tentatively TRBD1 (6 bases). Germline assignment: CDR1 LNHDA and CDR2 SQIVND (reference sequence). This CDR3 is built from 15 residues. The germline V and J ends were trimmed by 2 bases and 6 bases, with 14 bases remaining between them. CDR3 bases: TGTGCCAGTAGTATACGTCGTCAGGGGACTCAGCCCCAGCATTTT. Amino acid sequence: CASSIRRQGTQPQHF.

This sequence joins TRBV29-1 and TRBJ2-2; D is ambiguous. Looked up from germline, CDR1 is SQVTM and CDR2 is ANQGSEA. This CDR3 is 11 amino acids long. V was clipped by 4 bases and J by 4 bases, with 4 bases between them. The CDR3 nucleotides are TGCAGCGTTGGAGTCACCGGGGAGCTGTTTTTT. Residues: CSVGVTGELFF.

The CDR3 sequence is CASSPGTSGRNEQFF. The CDR3 region has the DNA TGTGCCAGCAGCCCCGGGACTAGCGGCCGCAATGAGCAGTTCTTC. The genes are TRBV13 and TRBJ2-1; 11 bases line up with TRBD2. Germline assignment: CDR1 PRHDT and CDR2 FYEKMQ (reference sequence). This CDR3 is built from 15 residues. The junction had 6 bases not matched to a gene; V was cut back by 5 bases and J by 6 bases.

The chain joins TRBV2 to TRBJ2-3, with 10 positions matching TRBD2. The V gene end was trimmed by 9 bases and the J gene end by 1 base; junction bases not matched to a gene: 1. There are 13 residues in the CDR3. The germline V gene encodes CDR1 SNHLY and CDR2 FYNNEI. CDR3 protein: CARGTSGTDTQYF. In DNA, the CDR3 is TGTGCCAGAGGGACTAGCGGCACAGATACGCAGTATTTT.

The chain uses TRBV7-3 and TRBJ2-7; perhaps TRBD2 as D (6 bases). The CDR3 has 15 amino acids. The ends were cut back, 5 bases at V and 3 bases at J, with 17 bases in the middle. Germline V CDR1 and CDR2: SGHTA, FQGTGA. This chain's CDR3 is CASSPPSGGFYEQYF. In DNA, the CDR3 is TGTGCCAGCAGCCCACCTTCCGGGGGATTCTACGAGCAGTACTTC.

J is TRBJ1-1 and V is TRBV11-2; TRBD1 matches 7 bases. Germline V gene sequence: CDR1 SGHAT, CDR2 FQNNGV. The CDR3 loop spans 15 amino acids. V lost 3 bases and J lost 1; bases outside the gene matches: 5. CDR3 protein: CASSFTGAGNTEAFF. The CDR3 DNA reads TGTGCCAGCAGCTTTACAGGGGCAGGGAACACTGAAGCTTTCTTT.

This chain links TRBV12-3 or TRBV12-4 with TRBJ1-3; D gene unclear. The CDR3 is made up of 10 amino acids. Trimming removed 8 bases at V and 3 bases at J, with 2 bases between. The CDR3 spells CASYGNTIYF. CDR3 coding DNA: TGTGCCAGCTATGGAAACACCATATATTTT.

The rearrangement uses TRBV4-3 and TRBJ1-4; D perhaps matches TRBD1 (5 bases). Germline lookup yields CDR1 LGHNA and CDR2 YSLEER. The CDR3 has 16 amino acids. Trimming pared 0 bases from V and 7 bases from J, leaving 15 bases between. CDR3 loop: CASSQDRVRDREKLFF. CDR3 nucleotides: TGCGCCAGCAGCCAAGATCGGGTGCGGGACCGTGAAAAACTGTTTTTT.

The CDR3: CSLLPGRRTGDNEQFF. The DNA of the CDR3 is TGCAGCCTCCTACCCGGGCGGAGGACCGGTGACAATGAGCAGTTCTTC. The V gene is TRBV29-1, the J gene TRBJ2-1, with a tentative D call TRBD2 (5 bases). The CDR3 contains 16 residues. The V end was cut by 8 bases, the J end by 5 bases, with 25 bases between. Germline CDR1 SQVTM, CDR2 ANQGSEA.